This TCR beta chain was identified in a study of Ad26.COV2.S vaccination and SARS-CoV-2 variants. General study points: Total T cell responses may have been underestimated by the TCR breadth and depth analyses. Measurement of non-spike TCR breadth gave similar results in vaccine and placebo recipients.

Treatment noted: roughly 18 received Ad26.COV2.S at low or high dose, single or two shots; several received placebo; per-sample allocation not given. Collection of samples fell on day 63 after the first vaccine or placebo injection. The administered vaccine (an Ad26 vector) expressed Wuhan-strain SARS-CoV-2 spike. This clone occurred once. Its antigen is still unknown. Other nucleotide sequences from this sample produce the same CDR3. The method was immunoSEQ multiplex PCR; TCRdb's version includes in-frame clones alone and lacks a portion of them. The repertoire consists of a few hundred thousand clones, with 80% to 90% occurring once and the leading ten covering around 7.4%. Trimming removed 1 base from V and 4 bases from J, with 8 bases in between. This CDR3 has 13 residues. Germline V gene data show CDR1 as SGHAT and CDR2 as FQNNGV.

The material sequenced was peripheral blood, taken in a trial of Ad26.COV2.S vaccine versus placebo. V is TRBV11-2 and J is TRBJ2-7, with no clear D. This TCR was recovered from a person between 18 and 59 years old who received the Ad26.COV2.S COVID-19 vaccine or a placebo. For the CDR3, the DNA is TGTGCCAGCAGCTTAGGTCTGGCGTACGAGCAGTACTTC. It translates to CASSLGLAYEQYF.